A single sample gave rise to the 10 T cell receptor beta chains below, sequenced in a study of prognosis after radiotherapy for stage I lung cancer. Two-round multiplex PCR amplified TCR beta CDR3 from genomic DNA. Amplification in first-round PCR relied on primers specific to each TRBV and TRBJ gene. MiXCR, applied by TCRdb to the multiplex PCR reads, yields one record per CDR3 protein. The sample yields fewer than 50,000 distinct CDR3 sequences, roughly a quarter seen once. The sample was PBMCs, taken before or after stereotactic body radiation therapy (not recorded which). These receptors were obtained from a donor of 50 years or more with non-small cell lung cancer.

A note on this clonotype: This could be a read error, since a much larger clone is one nucleotide away. This chain connects TRBV30 to TRBJ1-2; 9 bases match TRBD1. The germline V gene encodes CDR1 GTSNPN and CDR2 SVGIG (reference sequence). The CDR3 consists of 13 residues. Trimming cost V 2 bases and J 12 bases; bases outside gene matches: 10. The CDR3: CAWSQGQGGEDTF. The CDR3 DNA sequence: TGTGCCTGGAGTCAGGGACAGGGTGGTGAGGACACCTTC.

This clonotype has only a few counts. Just one base apart from a much larger clone, this may be a read error. The genes are TRBV6-2 or TRBV6-3 and TRBJ1-5, with TRBD1 matching over 7 bases. The CDR3 length is 15 residues. Per germline, CDR1 MNHEY and CDR2 SVGEGT. The CDR3 DNA reads as TGTGCCAGCAGTAAACAGGGGATGGGCAATCAGCCCCCGCATTTT. It specifies CASSKQGMGNQPPHF.

In regard to this clonotype: A much more abundant neighbour one base away suggests this may be a read error. This rearrangement joins TRBV13 to TRBJ2-7; D uncertain. Germline CDR1 is PRHDT and CDR2 is FYEKMQ (reference sequence). The CDR3 runs 13 residues. The CDR3 spells CASSPRSSYKQYF. CDR3 bases: TGTGCCAGCAGCCCCAGGAGCTCCTACAAGCAGTACTTC. The entire variable domain, with the rest obtained from reference TRBV13 and TRBJ2-7, is as follows: AAGVIQSPRHLIKEKRETATLKCYPIPRHDTVYWYQQGPGQDPQFLISFYEKMQSDKGSIPDRFSAQQFSDYHSELNMSSLELGDSALYFCASSPRSSYKQYFGPGTRLTVT.

This clonotype was found a few times. A single base separates this from a much larger clone, so it may be a read error. Because it lacks the conserved phenylalanine or tryptophan at the end, this CDR3 is likely a read error. The chain combines TRBV6-1 with TRBJ1-1; no reliable D call. V gave up 6 bases and J gave up 0 bases, with 11 bases separating them. Germline V gives CDR1 MNHNS, CDR2 SASEGT. This CDR3 comprises 14 residues. The CDR3 DNA is TGTGCCAGCAGCTGGCGGACTATGAACACTGAAGCTTTCTTG. It specifies CASSWRTMNTEAFL.

Many counts were recorded for this clonotype. This chain uses TRBV18 with TRBJ2-3; 7 bases match TRBD2. CDR3 size: 16 residues. The germline V gene encodes CDR1 KGHSH and CDR2 LQKENI. The junction had 8 bases not matched to a gene; V was cut back by 4 bases and J by 1 base. The CDR3 DNA reads as TGTGCCAGCTCACTTCGTCGGGGGGTTGGCACAGATACGCAGTATTTT. This gives the protein CASSLRRGVGTDTQYF.

Points on this clonotype: A much more abundant neighbour one base away suggests this may be a read error. This rearrangement joins TRBV5-4 to TRBJ1-6, with 10 positions matching TRBD1. Germline lookup yields CDR1 SGHNT and CDR2 YYREEE (reference sequence). The CDR3 is made up of 15 amino acids. The CDR3 reads CAISPGQGHLSPLHF. CDR3 DNA sequence: TGTGCCATCAGCCCGGGACAGGGGCATCTTTCACCCCTCCACTTT.

Ten or more counts support this clonotype. This chain joins TRBV9 and TRBJ2-2; D is perhaps TRBD1 or TRBD2 (7 bases each). The germline V and J ends were trimmed by 0 bases and 7 bases, with 22 bases remaining between them. CDR1 is SGDLS, CDR2 YYNGEE, per germline. CDR3 size: 18 residues. The CDR3 region has the DNA TGTGCCAGCAGCGTAGGTTTGGGACAGCTACGGGAGGACGGGGAGCTGTTTTTT. Residues: CASSVGLGQLREDGELFF.

This clonotype occurred many times. The chain has TRBV16 and TRBJ1-6; the D gene is possibly TRBD1 (6 bases). From germline, CDR1 is KGHSY and CDR2 FQNENV. Trimming removed 3 bases from V and 5 bases from J, with 14 bases in between. The CDR3 loop spans 16 amino acids. The CDR3 spells CASSQFTGTNNSPLHF. The CDR3 region has the DNA TGTGCCAGCAGCCAGTTTACAGGGACTAATAATTCACCCCTCCACTTT.

This clonotype was recorded many times. The chain is built from TRBV19 and TRBJ1-1; 7 bases align to TRBD1. The germline V gene has CDR1 LNHDA and CDR2 SQIVND (reference sequence). The CDR3 spans 13 residues. With V trimmed by 3 bases and J by 3 bases, 1 base remained unmatched. This chain's CDR3 is CASSIDRDTEAFF. The CDR3 DNA is TGTGCCAGTAGTATTGACAGGGACACTGAAGCTTTCTTT.

The table lists this clonotype with many counts. V usage is TRBV7-9 and J usage is TRBJ1-2, with TRBD1 matching over 9 bases. The CDR3 covers 13 residues. Germline V gives CDR1 SEHNR, CDR2 FQNEAQ (reference sequence). Trimming cost V 1 base and J 6 bases; bases outside gene matches: 0. The CDR3 loop reads CASSLGTGDGYTF. The CDR3 coding sequence is TGTGCCAGCAGCTTAGGGACAGGGGATGGCTACACCTTC.